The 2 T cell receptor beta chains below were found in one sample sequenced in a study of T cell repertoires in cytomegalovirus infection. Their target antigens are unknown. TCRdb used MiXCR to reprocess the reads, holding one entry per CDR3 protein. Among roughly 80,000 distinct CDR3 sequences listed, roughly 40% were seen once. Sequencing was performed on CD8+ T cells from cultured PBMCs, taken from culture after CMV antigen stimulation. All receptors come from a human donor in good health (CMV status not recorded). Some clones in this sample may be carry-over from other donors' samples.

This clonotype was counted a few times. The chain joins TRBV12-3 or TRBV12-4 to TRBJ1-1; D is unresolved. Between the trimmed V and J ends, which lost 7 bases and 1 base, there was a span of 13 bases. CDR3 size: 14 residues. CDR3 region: CASTLGPGNTEAFF. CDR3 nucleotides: TGTGCCAGCACCTTAGGCCCCGGGAACACTGAAGCTTTCTTT.

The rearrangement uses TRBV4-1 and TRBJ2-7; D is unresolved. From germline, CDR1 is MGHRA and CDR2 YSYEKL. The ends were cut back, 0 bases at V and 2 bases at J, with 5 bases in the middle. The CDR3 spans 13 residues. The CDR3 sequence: CASSQEGTYEQYF. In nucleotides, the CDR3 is TGCGCCAGCAGCCAAGAGGGAACCTACGAGCAGTACTTC.